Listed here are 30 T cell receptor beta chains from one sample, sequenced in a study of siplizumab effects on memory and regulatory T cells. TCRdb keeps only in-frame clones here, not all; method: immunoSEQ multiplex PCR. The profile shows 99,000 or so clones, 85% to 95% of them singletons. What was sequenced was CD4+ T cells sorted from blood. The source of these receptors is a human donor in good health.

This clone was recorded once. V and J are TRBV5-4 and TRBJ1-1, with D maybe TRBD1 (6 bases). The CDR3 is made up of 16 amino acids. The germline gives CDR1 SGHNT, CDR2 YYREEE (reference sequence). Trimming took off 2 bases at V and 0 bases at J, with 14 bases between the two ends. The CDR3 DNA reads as TGTGCCAGCAGCTTTTGGGGGCGATGGGTGAACACTGAAGCTTTCTTT. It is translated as CASSFWGRWVNTEAFF. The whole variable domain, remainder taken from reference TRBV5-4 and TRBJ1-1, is ETGVTQSPTHLIKTRGQQVTLRCSSQSGHNTVSWYQQALGQGPQFIFQYYREEENGRGNFPPRFSGLQFPNYSSELNVNALELDDSALYLCASSFWGRWVNTEAFFGQGTRLTVV.

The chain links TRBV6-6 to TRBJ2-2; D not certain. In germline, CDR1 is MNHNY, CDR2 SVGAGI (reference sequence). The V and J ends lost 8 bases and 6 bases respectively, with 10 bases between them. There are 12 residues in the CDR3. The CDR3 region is CASGPEAGELFF. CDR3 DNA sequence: TGTGCCAGCGGACCGGAAGCCGGGGAGCTGTTTTTT.

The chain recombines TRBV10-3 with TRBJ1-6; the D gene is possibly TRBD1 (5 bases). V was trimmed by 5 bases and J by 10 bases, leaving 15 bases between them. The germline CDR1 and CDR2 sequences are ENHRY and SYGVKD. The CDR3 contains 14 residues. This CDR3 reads CAISRLGERSPLHF. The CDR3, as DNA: TGTGCCATCAGTCGCTTGGGGGAAAGGTCACCCCTCCACTTT.

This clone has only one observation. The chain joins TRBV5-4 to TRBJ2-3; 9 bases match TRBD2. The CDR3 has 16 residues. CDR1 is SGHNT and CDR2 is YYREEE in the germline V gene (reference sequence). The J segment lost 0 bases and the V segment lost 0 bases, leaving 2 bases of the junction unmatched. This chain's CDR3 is CASSLVLAGSTDTQYF. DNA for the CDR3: TGTGCCAGCAGCTTGGTTCTAGCGGGGAGCACAGATACGCAGTATTTT.

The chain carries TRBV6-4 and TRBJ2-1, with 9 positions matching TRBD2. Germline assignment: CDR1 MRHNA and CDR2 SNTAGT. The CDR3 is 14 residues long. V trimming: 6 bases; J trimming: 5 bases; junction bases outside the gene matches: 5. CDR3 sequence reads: CASREVAGDNEQFF. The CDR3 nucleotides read TGTGCCAGCAGGGAGGTAGCGGGGGACAATGAGCAGTTCTTC.

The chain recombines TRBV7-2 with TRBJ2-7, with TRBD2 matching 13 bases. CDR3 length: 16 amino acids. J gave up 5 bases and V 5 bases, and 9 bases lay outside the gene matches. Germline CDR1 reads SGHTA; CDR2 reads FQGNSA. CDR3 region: CASSPRRTSGSHEQYF. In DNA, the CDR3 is TGTGCCAGCAGCCCAAGACGGACTAGCGGGAGTCACGAGCAGTACTTC. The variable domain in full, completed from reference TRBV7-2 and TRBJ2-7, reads GAGVSQSPSNKVTEKGKDVELRCDPISGHTALYWYRQSLGQGLEFLIYFQGNSAPDKSGLPSDRFSAERTGGSVSTLTIQRTQQEDSAVYLCASSPRRTSGSHEQYFGPGTRLTVT.

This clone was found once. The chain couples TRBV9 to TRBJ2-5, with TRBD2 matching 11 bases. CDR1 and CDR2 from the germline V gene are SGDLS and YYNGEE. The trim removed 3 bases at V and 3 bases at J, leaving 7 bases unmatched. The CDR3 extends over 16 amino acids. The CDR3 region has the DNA TGTGCCAGCAGCGCCCCCATACTAGCGGGGGAAGAGACCCAGTACTTC. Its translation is CASSAPILAGEETQYF.

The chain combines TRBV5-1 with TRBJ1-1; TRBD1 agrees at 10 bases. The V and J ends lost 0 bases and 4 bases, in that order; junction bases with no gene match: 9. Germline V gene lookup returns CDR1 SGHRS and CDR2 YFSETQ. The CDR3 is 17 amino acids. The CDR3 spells CASSLGAGTGAGTEAFF. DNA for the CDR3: TGCGCCAGCAGCTTGGGGGCCGGGACAGGGGCCGGCACTGAAGCTTTCTTT.

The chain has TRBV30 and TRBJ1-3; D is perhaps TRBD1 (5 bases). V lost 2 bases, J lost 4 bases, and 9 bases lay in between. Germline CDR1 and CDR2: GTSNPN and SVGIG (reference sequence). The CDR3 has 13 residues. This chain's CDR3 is CAWSQGSGNTIYF. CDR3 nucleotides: TGTGCCTGGAGTCAGGGATCCGGAAACACCATATATTTT.

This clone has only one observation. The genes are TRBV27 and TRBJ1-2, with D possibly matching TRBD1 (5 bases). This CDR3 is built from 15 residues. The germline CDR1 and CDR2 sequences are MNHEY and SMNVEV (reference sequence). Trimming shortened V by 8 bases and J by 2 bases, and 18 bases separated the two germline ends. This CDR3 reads CASGGRRGGNYGYTF. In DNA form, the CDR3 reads TGTGCCAGCGGAGGACGGAGGGGAGGGAACTATGGCTACACCTTC.

The CDR3, as DNA: TGTGCCAGCAGTCCTGGGGCAGGGGAAGAGACCCAGTACTTC. It translates to CASSPGAGEETQYF. The J gene is TRBJ2-5, the V gene TRBV5-4; possibly TRBD1 for D (6 bases). The V gene's germline CDR1 is SGHNT and CDR2 YYREEE (reference sequence). V was cut by 5 bases and J by 3 bases, with 14 bases left in between. The CDR3 runs 14 residues.

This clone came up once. CDR3 coding DNA: TGTGCCAGCAGCTTGCAGGGGCGAAGTTCGGAGACCCAGTACTTC. It codes for CASSLQGRSSETQYF. This rearrangement joins TRBV5-6 to TRBJ2-5; D perhaps matches TRBD1 (6 bases). Per the germline V gene, CDR1 is SGHDT and CDR2 is YYEEEE. The CDR3 is 15 residues long. Trimming removed 1 base from V and 5 bases from J, with 15 bases in between.

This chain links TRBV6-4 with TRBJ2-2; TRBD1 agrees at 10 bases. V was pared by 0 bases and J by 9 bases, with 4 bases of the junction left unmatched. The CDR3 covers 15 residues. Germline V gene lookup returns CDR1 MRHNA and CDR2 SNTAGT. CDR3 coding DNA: TGTGCCAGCAGTGACTCTGGGACAGGGGTCCGGGAGCTGTTTTTT. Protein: CASSDSGTGVRELFF.

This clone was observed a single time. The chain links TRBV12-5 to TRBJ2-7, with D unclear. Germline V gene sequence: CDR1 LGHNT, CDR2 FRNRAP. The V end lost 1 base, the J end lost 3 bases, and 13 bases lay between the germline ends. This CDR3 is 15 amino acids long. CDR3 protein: CASGLAQWANYEQYF. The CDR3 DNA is TGTGCTAGTGGTTTGGCGCAATGGGCAAACTACGAGCAGTACTTC.

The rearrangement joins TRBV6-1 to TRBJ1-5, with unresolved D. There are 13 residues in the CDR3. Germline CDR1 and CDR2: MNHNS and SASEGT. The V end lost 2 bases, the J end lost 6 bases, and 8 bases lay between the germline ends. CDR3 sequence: CASSEHVVQPQHF. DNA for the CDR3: TGTGCCAGCAGTGAACACGTCGTTCAGCCCCAGCATTTT.

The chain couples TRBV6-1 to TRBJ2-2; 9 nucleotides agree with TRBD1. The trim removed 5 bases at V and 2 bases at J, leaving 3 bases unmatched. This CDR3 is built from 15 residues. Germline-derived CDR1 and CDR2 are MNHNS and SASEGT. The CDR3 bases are TGTGCCAGCAGTAGGGACAGGGATAACACCGGGGAGCTGTTTTTT. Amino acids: CASSRDRDNTGELFF.

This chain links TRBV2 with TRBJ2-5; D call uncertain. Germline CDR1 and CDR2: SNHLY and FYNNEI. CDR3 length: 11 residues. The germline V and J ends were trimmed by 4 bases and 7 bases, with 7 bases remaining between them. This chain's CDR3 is CASSGEPTQYF. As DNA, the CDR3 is TGTGCCAGCAGTGGTGAGCCGACCCAGTACTTC.

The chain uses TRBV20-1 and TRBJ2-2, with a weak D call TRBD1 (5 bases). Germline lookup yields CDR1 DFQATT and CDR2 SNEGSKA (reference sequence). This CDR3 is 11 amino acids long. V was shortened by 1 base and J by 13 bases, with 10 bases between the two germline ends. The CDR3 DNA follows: TGCAGTGCTAGAGCACAGGTCGGGCTGTTTTTT. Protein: CSARAQVGLFF.

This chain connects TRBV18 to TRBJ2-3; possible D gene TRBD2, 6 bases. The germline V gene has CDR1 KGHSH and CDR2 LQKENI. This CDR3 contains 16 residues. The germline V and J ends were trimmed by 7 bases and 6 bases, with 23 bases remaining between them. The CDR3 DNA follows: TGTGCCAGCTGGGCCTTGGCGGGGTCCTCCACGGATACGCAGTATTTT. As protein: CASWALAGSSTDTQYF. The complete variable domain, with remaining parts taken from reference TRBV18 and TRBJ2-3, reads NAGVMQNPRHLVRRRGQEARLRCSPMKGHSHVYWYRQLPEEGLKFMVYLQKENIIDESGMPKERFSAEFPKEGPSILRIQQVVRGDSAAYFCASWALAGSSTDTQYFGPGTRLTVL.

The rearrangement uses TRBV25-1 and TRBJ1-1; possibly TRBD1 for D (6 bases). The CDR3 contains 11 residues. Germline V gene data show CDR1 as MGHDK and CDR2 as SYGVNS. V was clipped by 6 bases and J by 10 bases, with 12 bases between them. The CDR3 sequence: CASSSGQLAFF. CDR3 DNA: TGTGCCAGCAGCTCAGGACAGTTAGCTTTCTTT.

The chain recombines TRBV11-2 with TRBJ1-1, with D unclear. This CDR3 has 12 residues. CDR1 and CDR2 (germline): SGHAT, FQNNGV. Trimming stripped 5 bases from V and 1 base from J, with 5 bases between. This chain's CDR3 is CASSKSNTEAFF. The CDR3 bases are TGTGCCAGCAGCAAATCGAACACTGAAGCTTTCTTT.

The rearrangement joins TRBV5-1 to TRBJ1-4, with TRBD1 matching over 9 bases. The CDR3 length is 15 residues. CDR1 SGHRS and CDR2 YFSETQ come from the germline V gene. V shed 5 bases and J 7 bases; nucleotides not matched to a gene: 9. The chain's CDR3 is CASSRDRAEREKLFF. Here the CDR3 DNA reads TGCGCCAGCAGTAGGGACAGGGCCGAGCGTGAAAAACTGTTTTTT.

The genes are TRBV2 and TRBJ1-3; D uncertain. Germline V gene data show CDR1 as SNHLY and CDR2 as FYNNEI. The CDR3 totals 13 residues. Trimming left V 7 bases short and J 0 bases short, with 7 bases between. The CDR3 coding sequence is TGTGCCAGCAAGGAATTCTCTGGAAACACCATATATTTT. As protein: CASKEFSGNTIYF.

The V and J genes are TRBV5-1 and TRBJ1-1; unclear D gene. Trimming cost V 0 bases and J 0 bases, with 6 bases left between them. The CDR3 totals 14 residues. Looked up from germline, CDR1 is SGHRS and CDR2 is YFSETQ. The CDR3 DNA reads TGCGCCAGCAGCTTGGACAGCCTGAACACTGAAGCTTTCTTT. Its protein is CASSLDSLNTEAFF.

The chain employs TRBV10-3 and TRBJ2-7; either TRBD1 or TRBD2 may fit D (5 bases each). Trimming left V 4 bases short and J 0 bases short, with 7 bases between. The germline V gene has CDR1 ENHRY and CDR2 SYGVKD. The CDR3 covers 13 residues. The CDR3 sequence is CAISGDGSYEQYF. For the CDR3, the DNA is TGTGCCATCAGTGGGGACGGCTCCTACGAGCAGTACTTC.

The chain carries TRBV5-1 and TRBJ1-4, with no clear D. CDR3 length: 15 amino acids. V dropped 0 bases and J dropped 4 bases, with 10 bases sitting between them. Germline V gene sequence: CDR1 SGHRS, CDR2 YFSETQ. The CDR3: CASSLDPVNNEKLFF. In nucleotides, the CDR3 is TGCGCCAGCAGCTTGGACCCGGTGAATAATGAAAAACTGTTTTTT.

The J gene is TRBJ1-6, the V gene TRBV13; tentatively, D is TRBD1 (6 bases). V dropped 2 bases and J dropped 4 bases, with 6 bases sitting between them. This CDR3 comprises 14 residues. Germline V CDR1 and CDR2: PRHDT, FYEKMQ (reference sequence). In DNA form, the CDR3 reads TGTGCCAGCAGCTTACAGGGGTATAATTCACCCCTCCACTTT. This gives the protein CASSLQGYNSPLHF.

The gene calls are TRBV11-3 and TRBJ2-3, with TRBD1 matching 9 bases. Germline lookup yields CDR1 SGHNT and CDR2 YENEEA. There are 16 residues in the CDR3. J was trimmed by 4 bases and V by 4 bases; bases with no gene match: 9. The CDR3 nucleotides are TGTGCCAGCAGCTATGCCGGGACAGGGCGCGCAGATACGCAGTATTTT. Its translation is CASSYAGTGRADTQYF.

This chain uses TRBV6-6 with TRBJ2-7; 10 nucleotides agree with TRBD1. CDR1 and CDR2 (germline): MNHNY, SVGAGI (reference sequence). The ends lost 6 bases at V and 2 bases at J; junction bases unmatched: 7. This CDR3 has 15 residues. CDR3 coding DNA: TGTGCCAGCAGACACCGGGACAGGGGCCCCTACGAGCAGTACTTC. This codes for CASRHRDRGPYEQYF.

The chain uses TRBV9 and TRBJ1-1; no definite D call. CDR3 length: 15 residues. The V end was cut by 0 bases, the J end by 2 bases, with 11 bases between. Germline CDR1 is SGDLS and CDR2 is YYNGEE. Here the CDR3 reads CASSVVPGANTEAFF. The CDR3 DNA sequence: TGTGCCAGCAGCGTAGTGCCGGGAGCTAACACTGAAGCTTTCTTT.